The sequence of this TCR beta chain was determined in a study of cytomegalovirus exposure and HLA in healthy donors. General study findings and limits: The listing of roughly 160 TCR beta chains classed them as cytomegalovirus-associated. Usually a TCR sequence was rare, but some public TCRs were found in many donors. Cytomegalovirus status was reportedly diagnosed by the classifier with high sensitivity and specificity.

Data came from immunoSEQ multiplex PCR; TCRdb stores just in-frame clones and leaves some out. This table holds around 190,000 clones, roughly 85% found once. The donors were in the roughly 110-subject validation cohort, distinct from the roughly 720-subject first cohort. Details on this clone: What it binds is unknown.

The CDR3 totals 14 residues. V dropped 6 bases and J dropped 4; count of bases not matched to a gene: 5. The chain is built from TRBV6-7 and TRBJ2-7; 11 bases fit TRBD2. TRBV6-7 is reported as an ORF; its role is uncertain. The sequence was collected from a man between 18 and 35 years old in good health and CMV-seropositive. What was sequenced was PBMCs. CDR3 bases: TGTGCCAGCAGCCCCGGGACTAGCGGTTACGAGCAGTACTTC. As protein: CASSPGTSGYEQYF.